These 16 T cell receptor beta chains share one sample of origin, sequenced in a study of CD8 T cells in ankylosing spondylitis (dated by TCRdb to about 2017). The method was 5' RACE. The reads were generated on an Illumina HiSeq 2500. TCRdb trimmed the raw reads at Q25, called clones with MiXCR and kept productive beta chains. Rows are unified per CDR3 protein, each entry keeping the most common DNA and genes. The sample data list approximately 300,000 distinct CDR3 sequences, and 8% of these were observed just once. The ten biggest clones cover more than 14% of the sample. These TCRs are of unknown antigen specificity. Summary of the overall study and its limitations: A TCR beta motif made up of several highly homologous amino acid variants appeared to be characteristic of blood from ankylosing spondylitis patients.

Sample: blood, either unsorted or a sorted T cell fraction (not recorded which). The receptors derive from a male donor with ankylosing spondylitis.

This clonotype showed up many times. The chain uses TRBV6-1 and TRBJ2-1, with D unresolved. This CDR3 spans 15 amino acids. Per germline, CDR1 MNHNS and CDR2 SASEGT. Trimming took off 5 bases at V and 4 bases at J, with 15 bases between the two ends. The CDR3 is CASSPDLLPYNEQFF. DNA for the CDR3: TGTGCCAGCAGTCCGGATCTGCTGCCTTACAATGAGCAGTTCTTC.

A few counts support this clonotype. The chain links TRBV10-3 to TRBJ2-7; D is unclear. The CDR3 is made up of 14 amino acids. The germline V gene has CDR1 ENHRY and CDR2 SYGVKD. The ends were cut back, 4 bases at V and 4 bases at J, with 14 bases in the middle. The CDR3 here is CAISAESPWYEQYF. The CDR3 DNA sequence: TGTGCCATCAGTGCAGAGAGCCCGTGGTACGAGCAGTACTTC.

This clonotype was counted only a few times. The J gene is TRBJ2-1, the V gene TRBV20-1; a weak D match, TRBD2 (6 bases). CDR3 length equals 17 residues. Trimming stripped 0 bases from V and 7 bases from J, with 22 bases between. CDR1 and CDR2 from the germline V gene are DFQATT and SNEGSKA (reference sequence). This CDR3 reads CSARDSRVVGGRNEQFF. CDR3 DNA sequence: TGCAGTGCTAGAGATTCACGGGTAGTGGGAGGCCGGAATGAGCAGTTCTTC.

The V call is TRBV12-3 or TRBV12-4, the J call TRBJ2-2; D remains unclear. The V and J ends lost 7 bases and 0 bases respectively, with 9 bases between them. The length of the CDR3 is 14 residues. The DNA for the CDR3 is TGTGCCAGCATGTACAGCGCGAACACCGGGGAGCTGTTTTTT. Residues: CASMYSANTGELFF.

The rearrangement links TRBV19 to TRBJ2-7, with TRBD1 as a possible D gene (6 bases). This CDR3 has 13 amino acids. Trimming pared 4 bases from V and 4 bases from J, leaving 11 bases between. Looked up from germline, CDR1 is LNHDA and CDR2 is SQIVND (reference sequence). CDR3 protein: CASSRGQRYEQYF. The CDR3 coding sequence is TGTGCCAGTAGTAGAGGACAGAGATACGAGCAGTACTTC.

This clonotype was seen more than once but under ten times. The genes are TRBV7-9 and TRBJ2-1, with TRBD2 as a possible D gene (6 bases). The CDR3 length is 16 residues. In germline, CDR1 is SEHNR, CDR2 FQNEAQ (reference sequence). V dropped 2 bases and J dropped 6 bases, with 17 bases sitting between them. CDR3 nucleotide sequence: TGTGCCAGCAGCTTAAGGCCCGGCGGGGAAAGCAATGAGCAGTTCTTC. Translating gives CASSLRPGGESNEQFF.

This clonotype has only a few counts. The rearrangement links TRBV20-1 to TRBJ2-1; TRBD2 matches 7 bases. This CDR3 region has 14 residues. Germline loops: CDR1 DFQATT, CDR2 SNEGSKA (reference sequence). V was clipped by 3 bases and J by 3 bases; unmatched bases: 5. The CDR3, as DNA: TGCAGTGCTAGTGGCGGGAGTTTCTACAATGAGCAGTTCTTC. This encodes CSASGGSFYNEQFF.

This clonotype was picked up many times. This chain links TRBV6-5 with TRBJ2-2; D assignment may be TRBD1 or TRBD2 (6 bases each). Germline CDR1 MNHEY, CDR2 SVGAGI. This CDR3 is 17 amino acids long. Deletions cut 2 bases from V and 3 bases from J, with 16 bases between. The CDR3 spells CASSYARGQDHTGELFF. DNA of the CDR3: TGTGCCAGCAGTTACGCCCGGGGGCAGGATCACACCGGGGAGCTGTTTTTT.

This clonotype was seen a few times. CDR3 region: CASSLSGLGPHEEQYF. In DNA form, the CDR3 reads TGCGCCAGCAGCTTGTCGGGATTGGGCCCCCATGAAGAGCAGTACTTC. This chain links TRBV5-1 with TRBJ2-7, with D possibly TRBD2 on 5 matching bases. The V and J ends lost 1 base and 7 bases respectively, with 21 bases between them. Germline CDR1 is SGHRS and CDR2 is YFSETQ. This CDR3 spans 16 amino acids.

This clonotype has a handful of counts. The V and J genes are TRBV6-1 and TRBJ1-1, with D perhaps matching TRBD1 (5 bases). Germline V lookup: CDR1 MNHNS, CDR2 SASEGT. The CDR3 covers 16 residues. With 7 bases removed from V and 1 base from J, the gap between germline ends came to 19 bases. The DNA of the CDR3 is TGTGCCAGCACAACGGGTCTAGGTCAGGGGAACACTGAAGCTTTCTTT. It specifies CASTTGLGQGNTEAFF.

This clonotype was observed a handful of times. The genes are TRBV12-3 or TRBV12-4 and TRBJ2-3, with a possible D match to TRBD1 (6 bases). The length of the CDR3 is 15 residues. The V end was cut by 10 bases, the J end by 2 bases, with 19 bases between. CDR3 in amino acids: CATAARDTYTDTQYF. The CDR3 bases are TGTGCCACCGCCGCCCGGGACACATACACAGATACGCAGTATTTT.

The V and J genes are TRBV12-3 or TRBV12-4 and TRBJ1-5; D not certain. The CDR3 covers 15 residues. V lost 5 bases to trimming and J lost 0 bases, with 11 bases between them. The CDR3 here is CASSRSPFSNQPQHF. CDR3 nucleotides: TGTGCCAGCAGTCGGAGCCCCTTTAGCAATCAGCCCCAGCATTTT.

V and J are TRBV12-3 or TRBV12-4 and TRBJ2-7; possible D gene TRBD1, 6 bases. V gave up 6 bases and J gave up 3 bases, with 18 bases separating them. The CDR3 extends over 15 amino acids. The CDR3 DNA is TGTGCCAGCAGCGCCTCAGGGGCTCTGAACTACGAGCAGTACTTC. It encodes CASSASGALNYEQYF.

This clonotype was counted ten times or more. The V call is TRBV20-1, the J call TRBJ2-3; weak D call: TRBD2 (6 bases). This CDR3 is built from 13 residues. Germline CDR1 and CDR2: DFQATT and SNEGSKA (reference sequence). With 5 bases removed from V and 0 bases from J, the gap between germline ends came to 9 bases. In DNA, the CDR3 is TGCAGTGCTGGGGGACTCAGCACAGATACGCAGTATTTT. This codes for CSAGGLSTDTQYF.

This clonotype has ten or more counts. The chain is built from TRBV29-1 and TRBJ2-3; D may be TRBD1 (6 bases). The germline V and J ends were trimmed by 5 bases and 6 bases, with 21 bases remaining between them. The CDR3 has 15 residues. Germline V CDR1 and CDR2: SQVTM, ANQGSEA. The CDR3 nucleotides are TGCAGCGTTCGCCGGGACCATACGCAGGGGGATACGCAGTATTTT. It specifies CSVRRDHTQGDTQYF.

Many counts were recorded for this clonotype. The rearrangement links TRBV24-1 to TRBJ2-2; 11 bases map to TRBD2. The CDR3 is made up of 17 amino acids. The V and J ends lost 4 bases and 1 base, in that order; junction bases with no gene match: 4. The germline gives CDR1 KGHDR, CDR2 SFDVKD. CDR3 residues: CATSDHGLAGNTGELFF. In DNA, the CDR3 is TGTGCCACCAGTGACCACGGACTAGCGGGGAACACCGGGGAGCTGTTTTTT.